These 13 T cell receptor beta chains originate from one sample sequenced in a study of regulatory T cells in long-lasting Graves disease. Assembly of TCR beta libraries relied on iRepertoire HTBI primers together with Arm-PCR of CDR3 regions. TCRdb recomputed calls from the multiplex PCR reads with MiXCR, one row per CDR3 protein. The repertoire holds roughly 450,000 distinct CDR3 sequences, roughly 23% seen once, with over 10% in the top ten. Time point defined: persistent/refractory GD, antithyroid drugs over 5 years with positive TRAb. Generation of the TCR library employed RNA extracted from PBMCs. The starting material was peripheral blood mononuclear cells (PBMCs), obtained when the disease was refractory, from a patient treated with antithyroid drugs. The source is a female donor with Graves disease.

This chain connects TRBV18 to TRBJ1-5; D gene ambiguous. CDR1 is KGHSH, CDR2 LQKENI, per germline. The CDR3 loop spans 13 amino acids. Deletions cut 3 bases from V and 6 bases from J, with 9 bases between. The CDR3 sequence is CASSPDDSQPQHF. CDR3 nucleotides: TGTGCCAGCTCACCGGATGACTCTCAGCCCCAGCATTTT.

In its sample, this clonotype was seen once. This chain joins TRBV5-1 and TRBJ2-5, with 14 positions matching TRBD2. V gave up 5 bases and J gave up 5 bases; unmatched junction bases: 5. Germline assignment: CDR1 SGHRS and CDR2 YFSETQ. The length of the CDR3 is 15 residues. The CDR3 nucleotides read TGCGCCAGCAGTACGACTAGCGGGGGGGCGGAGACCCAGTACTTC. Encoded protein: CASSTTSGGAETQYF. The full variable domain, completed using reference TRBV5-1 and TRBJ2-5, is KAGVTQTPRYLIKTRGQQVTLSCSPISGHRSVSWYQQTPGQGLQFLFEYFSETQRNKGNFPGRFSGRQFSNSRSEMNVSTLELGDSALYLCASSTTSGGAETQYFGPGTRLLVL.

This clonotype was observed once. Just one base apart from a much larger clone, this may be a read error. The V call is TRBV7-2, the J call TRBJ1-1, with 8 bases identical to TRBD1. CDR1 SGHTA and CDR2 FQGNSA come from the germline V gene. V was clipped by 6 bases and J by 5 bases; unmatched bases: 8. This CDR3 is 14 amino acids long. The CDR3 reads CASSRAGGLTEAFF. DNA for the CDR3: TGTGCCAGCAGTCGGGCAGGGGGCTTGACTGAAGCTTTCTTT.

As regards this clonotype: A clone one base away is much larger, so this may be a read error. The rearrangement uses TRBV2 and TRBJ2-1, with D uncertain. The CDR3 contains 15 residues. Per germline, CDR1 SNHLY and CDR2 FYNNEI. V was cut by 3 bases and J by 10 bases, with 19 bases left in between. The CDR3 sequence is CASSEVGLSSYEQFF. In DNA, the CDR3 is TGTGCCAGCAGTGAGGTCGGCCTCTCCTCCTACGAGCAGTTCTTC.

This clonotype occurred many times. V and J are TRBV28 and TRBJ2-7, with 8 bases aligning to TRBD1. CDR1 is MDHEN, CDR2 SYDVKM, per germline. The CDR3 runs 12 residues. The trim removed 7 bases at V and 5 bases at J, leaving 4 bases unmatched. The chain's CDR3 is CASTDRVNEQYF. The CDR3 DNA is TGTGCCAGCACGGACAGGGTGAACGAGCAGTACTTC.

This clonotype was seen a handful of times. This sequence joins TRBV5-5 and TRBJ1-5; D is undetermined. Germline V gene lookup returns CDR1 SGHKS and CDR2 YYEKEE (reference sequence). V lost 0 bases, J lost 2 bases, and 6 bases lay in between. The CDR3 contains 14 residues. DNA for the CDR3: TGTGCCAGCAGCTTGGAAACAGGCAATCAGCCCCAGCATTTT. Its translation: CASSLETGNQPQHF.

The rearrangement links TRBV6-1 to TRBJ2-7; a possible D gene is TRBD1 (6 bases). Germline loops: CDR1 MNHNS, CDR2 SASEGT. The CDR3 consists of 15 residues. The ends were cut back, 6 bases at V and 4 bases at J, with 19 bases in the middle. DNA for the CDR3: TGTGCCAGCAGCCATACTTCGACAGGAAGATACGAGCAGTACTTC. It translates to CASSHTSTGRYEQYF.

This clonotype was recorded at least ten times. V gene TRBV6-5 combines with J gene TRBJ1-2, with a weak D call TRBD1 (5 bases). The V end was cut by 6 bases, the J end by 7 bases, with 9 bases between. The CDR3 is 11 residues long. CDR1 and CDR2 from the germline V gene are MNHEY and SVGAGI. DNA of the CDR3: TGTGCCAGCAGCTATGGGGGTGGCTACACCTTC. This codes for CASSYGGGYTF.

As regards this clonotype: A much larger clone differs by one base, so this may be a read error. The chain links TRBV15 to TRBJ2-5, with 10 bases lining up with TRBD2. This CDR3 comprises 16 residues. Germline V CDR1 and CDR2: LNHNV, YYDKDF (reference sequence). Trimming removed 1 base from V and 5 bases from J; junction bases left unmatched: 7. The CDR3 here is CATSRGRSGGSETQYF. CDR3 DNA sequence: TGTGCCACCAGCAGAGGTCGTAGCGGGGGGAGCGAGACCCAGTACTTC.

In regard to this clonotype: Given a much more abundant clone one base away, this may be a read error. This chain connects TRBV6-5 to TRBJ2-2; 8 bases align to TRBD2. CDR1 and CDR2 (germline): MNHEY, SVGAGI. The CDR3 is made up of 17 amino acids. CDR3 coding DNA: TGTGCCAGCAGTTCCCTCCGCCGAGCGGGGGCCACCGAGGAGCTGTTTTTT. It translates to CASSSLRRAGATEELFF.

The gene calls are TRBV12-5 and TRBJ2-7; the D gene could be TRBD1 or TRBD2 (5 bases each). The CDR3 length is 16 residues. V lost 1 base to trimming and J lost 5 bases, with 18 bases between them. CDR1 is LGHNT and CDR2 is FRNRAP in the germline V gene. This CDR3 is CASGLAGTSRVDEQYF. The DNA for the CDR3 is TGTGCTAGTGGTTTGGCCGGGACGTCTAGGGTAGACGAGCAGTACTTC.

On this clonotype: This sequence may be a read error, since a much larger clone differs from it by one base. The chain uses TRBV2 and TRBJ2-4; D uncertain. Per germline, CDR1 SNHLY and CDR2 FYNNEI. The CDR3 runs to 16 residues. The V gene lost 6 bases and the J gene lost 4 bases, with 19 bases spanning the gap. The CDR3 nucleotides are TGTGCCAGCAGCCATCCCGGAGAATTCGGAAAAAACATTCAGTACTTC. This encodes CASSHPGEFGKNIQYF.

Comments on this clonotype: Since a much larger clone is just one base distant, this may be a read error. This sequence joins TRBV28 and TRBJ2-2, with D possibly matching TRBD1 (6 bases). The V gene lost 3 bases and the J gene lost 6 bases, with 17 bases spanning the gap. This CDR3 comprises 16 residues. The germline gives CDR1 MDHEN, CDR2 SYDVKM. The CDR3 nucleotides read TGTGCCAGCAGTTTGACACAGGGCCCTGGGGCCGGGGAGCTGTTTTTT. As protein: CASSLTQGPGAGELFF.